The 24 T cell receptor beta chains in this list originate from one sample, sequenced in a study of T-cell reconstitution after alpha-beta-depleted transplantation in children. Preparation of the TCRbeta library used unique molecular identifiers. TCRdb processed the PCR reads anew with MiXCR; each CDR3 protein has one entry. The table records over 300,000 distinct CDR3 sequences, 10% of them present only once. The specimen comprised PBMCs from the stem cell graft donor, sampled from the stem cell graft. These receptors all come from a human donor who donated a stem cell graft to a child with acute lymphoblastic leukemia.

This clonotype has at least ten counts. V usage is TRBV5-1 and J usage is TRBJ1-2; D gene uncertain. Trimming stripped 0 bases from V and 8 bases from J, with 11 bases between. This CDR3 has 13 amino acids. Germline-derived CDR1 and CDR2 are SGHRS and YFSETQ. CDR3 residues: CASSLDGMGGYTF. The CDR3 DNA sequence: TGCGCCAGCAGCTTGGACGGGATGGGGGGCTACACCTTC. The variable domain in full, with the rest retrieved from reference TRBV5-1 and TRBJ1-2, is KAGVTQTPRYLIKTRGQQVTLSCSPISGHRSVSWYQQTPGQGLQFLFEYFSETQRNKGNFPGRFSGRQFSNSRSEMNVSTLELGDSALYLCASSLDGMGGYTFGSGTRLTVV.

This clonotype has only a few counts. The chain combines TRBV6-1 with TRBJ1-1; D is undetermined. This CDR3 contains 13 residues. CDR1 and CDR2 (germline): MNHNS, SASEGT. V was clipped by 5 bases and J by 7 bases, with 14 bases between them. Here the CDR3 reads CASSTSLSLEAFF. The CDR3, as DNA: TGTGCCAGCAGTACGAGCCTATCACTTGAAGCTTTCTTT.

This chain links TRBV2 with TRBJ2-1, with 13 bases that match TRBD2. Germline V lookup: CDR1 SNHLY, CDR2 FYNNEI. Trimming at V came to 0 bases and at J to 1 base, leaving 3 bases not matched to a gene. There are 18 residues in the CDR3. The CDR3 sequence: CASSEAWTSGSSYNEQFF. CDR3 DNA: TGTGCCAGCAGTGAAGCCTGGACTAGCGGGAGTTCCTACAATGAGCAGTTCTTC.

This clonotype was seen a handful of times. The V and J genes are TRBV5-1 and TRBJ2-7, with D possibly being TRBD1 or TRBD2 (5 bases each). CDR3 length: 17 residues. V lost 1 base, J lost 0 bases, and 17 bases lay in between. Germline lookup yields CDR1 SGHRS and CDR2 YFSETQ. The CDR3 nucleotides are TGCGCCAGCAGCTTGAGCCTGGGGACCCCCAGCTCCTACGAGCAGTACTTC. Encoded protein: CASSLSLGTPSSYEQYF.

This sequence joins TRBV10-3 and TRBJ1-1, with 7 bases aligning to TRBD1. The CDR3 is made up of 14 amino acids. V shed 3 bases, J shed 3 bases, and the junction held 4 bases outside the gene matches. Germline CDR1 ENHRY, CDR2 SYGVKD. CDR3 loop: CAISDRDSYTEAFF. The CDR3 bases are TGTGCCATCAGTGACCGGGACAGTTACACTGAAGCTTTCTTT.

This clonotype has a count of ten or more. The V call is TRBV6-5, the J call TRBJ2-7; the D is unclear. Trimming cost V 2 bases and J 2 bases, with 7 bases left between them. Germline V CDR1 and CDR2: MNHEY, SVGAGI. There are 13 residues in the CDR3. The CDR3 nucleotides are TGTGCCAGCAGTTACGGTCTCCCCTACGAGCAGTACTTC. Translating gives CASSYGLPYEQYF.

This clonotype has a handful of counts. The chain combines TRBV6-2 or TRBV6-3 with TRBJ2-1; D might be TRBD2 (6 bases). This CDR3 comprises 12 residues. V lost 6 bases and J lost 9, with 12 bases in between. Germline-derived CDR1 and CDR2 are MNHEY and SVGEGT. CDR3 amino acids: CASSRLGAEQFF. CDR3 nucleotide sequence: TGTGCCAGCAGCCGACTAGGGGCTGAGCAGTTCTTC.

The chain has TRBV7-8 and TRBJ2-1; 11 bases align to TRBD2. Germline V gives CDR1 SGHVS, CDR2 FQNEAQ. The CDR3 runs to 19 residues. V shed 5 bases and J 6 bases; nucleotides not matched to a gene: 18. CDR3 DNA: TGTGCCAGCAGCCCGTACCGAAAATTAGCGGGAGGGCCTCTCAATGAGCAGTTCTTC. Translating gives CASSPYRKLAGGPLNEQFF.

The chain joins TRBV12-3 or TRBV12-4 to TRBJ1-2; D gene uncertain. V was pared by 4 bases and J by 2 bases, with 8 bases between. The CDR3 is 13 residues long. The CDR3 DNA reads as TGTGCCAGCAGTTCGGACGAGAACTATGGCTACACCTTC. This gives the protein CASSSDENYGYTF.

This chain links TRBV12-3 or TRBV12-4 with TRBJ1-2; D remains unclear. V lost 0 bases to trimming and J lost 8 bases, with 4 bases between them. The CDR3 is made up of 11 amino acids. The CDR3 sequence: CASSLATGYTF. CDR3 sequence (DNA): TGTGCCAGCAGTTTAGCGACCGGCTACACCTTC.

In this sample, this clonotype turned up a few times. The chain joins TRBV12-5 to TRBJ2-7; no definite D call. Germline V gives CDR1 LGHNT, CDR2 FRNRAP. The CDR3 runs to 13 residues. Trimming took off 2 bases at V and 0 bases at J, with 5 bases between the two ends. The CDR3 reads CASGLTSSYEQYF. For the CDR3, the DNA is TGTGCTAGTGGTTTGACGAGCTCCTACGAGCAGTACTTC. Filled out from reference TRBV12-5 and TRBJ2-7, the complete variable domain reads DARVTQTPRHKVTEMGQEVTMRCQPILGHNTVFWYRQTMMQGLELLAYFRNRAPLDDSGMPKDRFSAEMPDATLATLKIQPSEPRDSAVYFCASGLTSSYEQYFGPGTRLTVT.

This clonotype was detected a few times. This chain links TRBV20-1 with TRBJ2-3; D is unresolved. Germline V gene data show CDR1 as DFQATT and CDR2 as SNEGSKA (reference sequence). This CDR3 region has 12 residues. V was clipped by 6 bases and J by 3 bases, with 10 bases between them. The CDR3 bases are TGCAGTGCCCCCCTAGGGACAGATACGCAGTATTTT. Translation: CSAPLGTDTQYF.

The gene calls are TRBV28 and TRBJ2-1, with 8 nucleotides matching TRBD2. CDR3 length: 15 residues. Trimming took 4 bases from V and 2 from J; bases not matched to a gene: 4. Germline CDR1 is MDHEN and CDR2 is SYDVKM. CDR3 nucleotides: TGTGCCAGCAGTTCGGGCGGGAGGCCCTACAATGAGCAGTTCTTC. This translates into CASSSGGRPYNEQFF.

This clonotype came up a few times. The V gene is TRBV25-1, the J gene TRBJ2-1, with TRBD2 as a possible D gene (6 bases). The germline gives CDR1 MGHDK, CDR2 SYGVNS. The CDR3 is made up of 15 amino acids. Trimming took 2 bases from V and 0 from J, leaving 8 bases between them. CDR3 region: CASSEGGSSYNEQFF. DNA of the CDR3: TGTGCCAGCAGTGAAGGGGGGAGCTCCTACAATGAGCAGTTCTTC. The entire variable domain, with the rest obtained from reference TRBV25-1 and TRBJ2-1, is as follows: EADIYQTPRYLVIGTGKKITLECSQTMGHDKMYWYQQDPGMELHLIHYSYGVNSTEKGDLSSESTVSRIRTEHFPLTLESARPSHTSQYLCASSEGGSSYNEQFFGPGTRLTVL.

This clonotype was observed a few times. The chain has TRBV28 and TRBJ2-2; D gene uncertain. The CDR3 has 14 residues. Germline loops: CDR1 MDHEN, CDR2 SYDVKM. V shed 2 bases and J shed 6 bases, with 10 bases lying between them. In DNA, the CDR3 is TGTGCCAGCAGTTTAGTAGGGCGCTCCGGGGAGCTGTTTTTT. As protein: CASSLVGRSGELFF.

The chain employs TRBV7-3 and TRBJ2-6; no reliable D call. Germline CDR1 and CDR2: SGHTA and FQGTGA. The CDR3 totals 20 residues. V lost 0 bases and J 2 bases, leaving 20 bases between the germline ends. CDR3 region: CASSLTVSSYRGTGANVLTF. The CDR3 DNA is TGTGCCAGCAGCTTAACGGTTTCGAGTTATAGAGGAACTGGGGCCAACGTCCTGACTTTC.

The CDR3 loop is CASSSRTGGRGDTQYF. The CDR3 DNA follows: TGTGCCAGCAGCTCTCGGACAGGGGGCCGAGGCGATACGCAGTATTTT. This chain joins TRBV7-3 and TRBJ2-3; 11 positions agree with TRBD1. J was trimmed by 6 bases and V by 4 bases; bases with no gene match: 9. Germline lookup yields CDR1 SGHTA and CDR2 FQGTGA. This CDR3 comprises 16 residues.

This chain links TRBV20-1 with TRBJ2-7; D is unclear. Looked up from germline, CDR1 is DFQATT and CDR2 is SNEGSKA (reference sequence). The ends were cut back, 2 bases at V and 5 bases at J, with 16 bases in the middle. The length of the CDR3 is 14 residues. The CDR3 region is CSARRDRPWHEQYF. The CDR3 DNA reads TGCAGTGCTAGACGCGACCGCCCCTGGCACGAGCAGTACTTC.

This clonotype was detected a few times. This sequence joins TRBV4-1 and TRBJ2-1; 12 positions match TRBD2. CDR3 length: 16 residues. The V segment lost 2 bases and the J segment 7 bases; nucleotides outside the gene matches: 6. The germline CDR1 and CDR2 sequences are MGHRA and YSYEKL. The CDR3 nucleotides are TGCGCCAGCAGCCAAACCTTCGGACTAGCGGGGAATGAGCAGTTCTTC. As protein: CASSQTFGLAGNEQFF.

The rearrangement links TRBV12-3 or TRBV12-4 to TRBJ2-2; 8 positions match TRBD2. CDR3 length: 15 amino acids. Unmatched junction bases numbered 0, after V lost 0 bases and J lost 3 bases. CDR3 loop: CASSLASGDTGELFF. CDR3 sequence (DNA): TGTGCCAGCAGTTTAGCTAGCGGGGACACCGGGGAGCTGTTTTTT.

The chain uses TRBV24-1 and TRBJ2-3; the D gene is possibly TRBD1 (6 bases). With 0 bases removed from V and 1 base from J, the gap between germline ends came to 13 bases. The CDR3 contains 17 residues. Germline V CDR1 and CDR2: KGHDR, SFDVKD. The DNA for the CDR3 is TGTGCCACCAGTGATTTGGTCGAAGGGGGAGGCACAGATACGCAGTATTTT. This encodes CATSDLVEGGGTDTQYF.

In its sample, this clonotype was seen many times. The chain carries TRBV29-1 and TRBJ2-5, with D hard to call. Trimming removed 8 bases from V and 5 bases from J, with 18 bases in between. This CDR3 comprises 13 residues. Germline V CDR1 and CDR2: SQVTM, ANQGSEA. CDR3 sequence: CSQPGPSGETQYF. Here the CDR3 DNA reads TGCAGCCAACCGGGTCCCTCCGGGGAGACCCAGTACTTC. Full variable domain (missing parts from reference TRBV29-1 and TRBJ2-5): SAVISQKPSRDICQRGTSLTIQCQVDSQVTMMFWYRQQPGQSLTLIATANQGSEATYESGFVIDKFPISRPNLTFSTLTVSNMSPEDSSIYLCSQPGPSGETQYFGPGTRLLVL.

This clonotype showed up just a few times. J is TRBJ1-3 and V is TRBV27; the D is unclear. Germline V CDR1 and CDR2: MNHEY, SMNVEV (reference sequence). V was shortened by 7 bases and J by 0 bases, with 10 bases between the two germline ends. CDR3 length: 14 residues. The CDR3 loop reads CASTSSSSGNTIYF. CDR3 DNA: TGTGCCAGCACCTCATCGAGCTCTGGAAACACCATATATTTT.

A few counts support this clonotype. CDR3 DNA sequence: TGCGCCAGCAGCTTAAGACAGGGCCACGAGCAGTACTTC. Its protein product is CASSLRQGHEQYF. The chain uses TRBV5-1 and TRBJ2-7; TRBD1 matches at 7 bases. The CDR3 loop spans 13 amino acids. CDR1 and CDR2 (germline): SGHRS, YFSETQ. The V segment lost 2 bases and the J segment 5 bases; nucleotides outside the gene matches: 4.